This is a list of T cell receptor beta chains from one sample in a study of cytomegalovirus exposure and HLA in healthy donors. The data were produced by immunoSEQ multiplex PCR, yet TCRdb's version contains in-frame clones alone and is incomplete. The sample shows some 150,000 clones, roughly 77% of them seen only once. The sample taken for sequencing was PBMCs. The receptors here all came from a woman aged 25-40 years in good health and CMV-seronegative. Each CDR3 is given with its conserved first and last residue. A D gene is named only where the DNA matches it firmly. Part of the rows lack a size; the others show once, few, many or a class for expanded clones.

j_gene: TRBJ2-7; v_gene: TRBV19; abundance: -; d_gene: -; CDR3nt: TGTGCCAGTAGTGCACAGGGGGGGCCAACCTACGAGCAGTACTTC; CDR3aa: CASSAQGGPTYEQYF
j_gene: TRBJ2-5; v_gene: TRBV5-4; abundance: -; d_gene: -; CDR3nt: TGTGCCAGCAGCTTAGAACTAGCAGACGAGACCCAGTACTTC; CDR3aa: CASSLELADETQYF
j_gene: TRBJ2-3; v_gene: TRBV5-1; abundance: -; d_gene: TRBD2; CDR3nt: TGCGCCAGCAGCTTTGGGGCTAGCGGTGGCACAGATACGCAGTATTTT; CDR3aa: CASSFGASGGTDTQYF
j_gene: TRBJ2-7; v_gene: TRBV27; abundance: -; d_gene: TRBD2; CDR3nt: TGTGCCAGCAGTTCCACGACTAGCGGGGCCCGCTTTTGGTACTTC; CDR3aa: CASSSTTSGARFWYF
j_gene: TRBJ2-3; v_gene: TRBV29-1; abundance: -; d_gene: TRBD2; CDR3nt: TGCAGCGTTGGAGGGACTAGCGGGCGTTGGGCAGATACGCAGTATTTT; CDR3aa: CSVGGTSGRWADTQYF
j_gene: TRBJ1-4; v_gene: TRBV6-5; abundance: few; d_gene: -; CDR3nt: TGTGCCAGCAGGGGGGAGGCTAATGAAAAACTGTTTTTT; CDR3aa: CASRGEANEKLFF
j_gene: TRBJ2-1; v_gene: TRBV6-1; abundance: once; d_gene: -; CDR3nt: TGTCCGTCGCGGGTTACCTACAATGAGCAGTTCTTC; CDR3aa: CPSRVTYNEQFF
j_gene: TRBJ1-1; v_gene: TRBV28; abundance: many; d_gene: -; CDR3nt: TGTGCCAGCAGTTTGCGGACAGCGTTCGGGTGGGCTTTCTTT; CDR3aa: CASSLRTAFGWAFF
j_gene: TRBJ1-1; v_gene: TRBV10-3; abundance: -; d_gene: TRBD1; CDR3nt: TGTGCCACCCGACAGGGGATGGGCACTGAAGCTTTCTTT; CDR3aa: CATRQGMGTEAFF
j_gene: TRBJ1-2; v_gene: TRBV7-3; abundance: few; d_gene: -; CDR3nt: TGTGCCAGCAGCAAACAGTATGGCTACACCTTC; CDR3aa: CASSKQYGYTF
j_gene: TRBJ2-3; v_gene: TRBV6-5; abundance: -; d_gene: TRBD2; CDR3nt: TGTGCCAGCAGCCCGGTCGGAGCGGGAGAAGATACGCAGTATTTT; CDR3aa: CASSPVGAGEDTQYF
j_gene: TRBJ2-5; v_gene: TRBV21-1; abundance: -; d_gene: -; CDR3nt: TGTGCCAGCAGCAAAAGTGGCAGGGGGTTGGTTGGAGAGACCCAGTACTTC; CDR3aa: CASSKSGRGLVGETQYF
j_gene: TRBJ1-2; v_gene: TRBV2; abundance: -; d_gene: -; CDR3nt: TGTGCCAGCAGTAGCGTTAACCCCTATGGCTACACCTTC; CDR3aa: CASSSVNPYGYTF
j_gene: TRBJ1-1; v_gene: TRBV29-1; abundance: -; d_gene: -; CDR3nt: TGCAGCGGCCACCGGGACTGGGGGGTTGAAGCTTTCTTT; CDR3aa: CSGHRDWGVEAFF
j_gene: TRBJ1-4; v_gene: TRBV5-8; abundance: -; d_gene: -; CDR3nt: TGTGCCAGCAGCTTCTTCGCGCGAGGACACGGGGAAAAACTGTTTTTT; CDR3aa: CASSFFARGHGEKLFF
j_gene: TRBJ1-2; v_gene: TRBV30; abundance: -; d_gene: -; CDR3nt: TGTGCCTGGAGTCTAACATACAGGTCTCATGGCTACACCTTC; CDR3aa: CAWSLTYRSHGYTF
j_gene: TRBJ1-4; v_gene: TRBV21-1; abundance: few; d_gene: -; CDR3nt: TGTGCCACCAATAATGAAAAACTGTTTTTT; CDR3aa: CATNNEKLFF
j_gene: TRBJ2-1; v_gene: TRBV5-8; abundance: -; d_gene: -; CDR3nt: TGTGCCAGCAGCCGCGGTGCGGTCGGTGAGCAGTTCTTC; CDR3aa: CASSRGAVGEQFF
j_gene: TRBJ2-1; v_gene: TRBV18; abundance: -; d_gene: TRBD2; CDR3nt: TGTGCCAGCACCCCCGGGACTAGCATCGGCAATGAGCAGTTCTTC; CDR3aa: CASTPGTSIGNEQFF
j_gene: TRBJ2-7; v_gene: TRBV11-2; abundance: -; d_gene: TRBD2; CDR3nt: TGTGCCAGCAGCCTGCAAGCGGGAGAGGTCCGGGGCGAGCAGTACTTC; CDR3aa: CASSLQAGEVRGEQYF
j_gene: TRBJ2-3; v_gene: TRBV28; abundance: -; d_gene: -; CDR3nt: TGTGCCAGCAGTCTGACTGTGGATACGCAGTATTTT; CDR3aa: CASSLTVDTQYF
j_gene: TRBJ2-4; v_gene: TRBV4-1; abundance: -; d_gene: -; CDR3nt: TGCGCCAGCAGCCAAGTTGAAAGCCTTGAAAACATTCAGTACTTC; CDR3aa: CASSQVESLENIQYF
j_gene: TRBJ2-3; v_gene: TRBV19; abundance: -; d_gene: TRBD2; CDR3nt: TGTGCCAGTAGTACGCGGGAGTGGACAGATACGCAGTATTTT; CDR3aa: CASSTREWTDTQYF
j_gene: TRBJ2-4; v_gene: TRBV28; abundance: -; d_gene: -; CDR3nt: TGTGCCAGCAGGGGCGGGGCGACGGGGAGAAACATTCAGTACTTC; CDR3aa: CASRGGATGRNIQYF
j_gene: TRBJ2-7; v_gene: TRBV16; abundance: -; d_gene: -; CDR3nt: TGTGCCAGCAGCCGACAGGTCTCCTACGAGCAGTACTTC; CDR3aa: CASSRQVSYEQYF
j_gene: TRBJ2-7; v_gene: TRBV12-2; abundance: few; d_gene: -; CDR3nt: TGTGCAAGTCGCTTAGGGGGCGGGAGGTGCTACGAGCAGTACTTC; CDR3aa: CASRLGGGRCYEQYF
j_gene: TRBJ1-6; v_gene: TRBV5-1; abundance: few; d_gene: -; CDR3nt: TGCGCCAGCAGCTTCGGGGGGCAGGGAAATTCACCCCTCCACTTT; CDR3aa: CASSFGGQGNSPLHF
j_gene: TRBJ2-5; v_gene: TRBV27; abundance: few; d_gene: TRBD1; CDR3nt: TGTGCCAGCAGTTTATCTTGGGACAGGGGGGTCGAAGAGACCCAGTACTTC; CDR3aa: CASSLSWDRGVEETQYF
j_gene: TRBJ1-4; v_gene: TRBV14; abundance: -; d_gene: TRBD1; CDR3nt: TGTGCCAGCAGCCAAGGGACAGGGAGAAGAGCTAATGAAAAACTGTTTTTT; CDR3aa: CASSQGTGRRANEKLFF
j_gene: TRBJ2-2; v_gene: TRBV11-2; abundance: -; d_gene: -; CDR3nt: TGTGCCAGCAGCATTCAGGGGACGAACACCGGGGAGCTGTTTTTT; CDR3aa: CASSIQGTNTGELFF
j_gene: TRBJ1-3; v_gene: TRBV2; abundance: -; d_gene: TRBD1; CDR3nt: TGTGCCAACAGCTCCGGGACAGGGGCTGGAAACACCATATATTTT; CDR3aa: CANSSGTGAGNTIYF
j_gene: TRBJ1-1; v_gene: TRBV29-1; abundance: -; d_gene: TRBD1; CDR3nt: TGCAGCGTTAGTCGGACAGGGGCTGAAGCTTTCTTT; CDR3aa: CSVSRTGAEAFF
j_gene: TRBJ2-5; v_gene: TRBV6-5; abundance: few; d_gene: TRBD2; CDR3nt: TGTGCCAGCAGTTACAGCGGGGGGCGGGCAGAGACCCAGTACTTC; CDR3aa: CASSYSGGRAETQYF
j_gene: TRBJ2-5; v_gene: TRBV5-6; abundance: -; d_gene: -; CDR3nt: TGTGCCAGCAGCTTATGGGGAAACAGAGGGAGTAGAGAGACCCAGTACTTC; CDR3aa: CASSLWGNRGSRETQYF
j_gene: TRBJ1-1; v_gene: TRBV7-9; abundance: -; d_gene: -; CDR3nt: TGTTCCAGCAGCGCGCTACAGGGCGCTCACACTGAAGCTTTCTTT; CDR3aa: CSSSALQGAHTEAFF
j_gene: TRBJ2-1; v_gene: TRBV6-1; abundance: -; d_gene: -; CDR3nt: TGTGCCAGCAGTGAAGTGGGCAGATACAATGAGCAGTTCTTC; CDR3aa: CASSEVGRYNEQFF
j_gene: TRBJ1-1; v_gene: TRBV19; abundance: -; d_gene: -; CDR3nt: TGTGCCAGTAGTGACCGTTCGCGGGGGGTATACACTGAAGCTTTCTTT; CDR3aa: CASSDRSRGVYTEAFF